Below are 18 T cell receptor beta chains sequenced from a single sample in a study of blood T cell repertoires in COVID-19. Method: immunoSEQ multiplex PCR; TCRdb's copy keeps in-frame clones and lacks some. The sample records tens of thousands of clones, less than 90% being singletons. The sample taken for sequencing was peripheral blood. These receptors were collected from a human donor in a cohort sampled during active COVID-19.

The genes are TRBV5-1 and TRBJ2-7; no firm D call. Deletions cut 0 bases from V and 2 bases from J, with 9 bases between. CDR1 is SGHRS, CDR2 YFSETQ, per germline. The CDR3 contains 14 residues. As DNA, the CDR3 is TGCGCCAGCAGCTTGGATCCCAGAACCTACGAGCAGTACTTC. It is translated as CASSLDPRTYEQYF.

V and J are TRBV7-6 and TRBJ1-1, with TRBD1 as a possible D gene (5 bases). Germline CDR1 and CDR2: SGHVS and FNYEAQ. CDR3 length equals 14 residues. V was trimmed by 6 bases and J by 11 bases, leaving 22 bases between them. CDR3 DNA: TGTGCCAGCAGACCAAGTTCCGGGGGTGTTAGGGCTTTCTTT. This sequence encodes CASRPSSGGVRAFF. Using reference TRBV7-6 and TRBJ1-1 for the parts outside the CDR3, the full variable domain is GAGVSQSPRYKVTKRGQDVALRCDPISGHVSLYWYRQALGQGPEFLTYFNYEAQQDKSGLPNDRFSAERPEGSISTLTIQRTEQRDSAMYRCASRPSSGGVRAFFGQGTRLTVV.

The chain couples TRBV3-1 (or the pseudogene TRBV3-2) to TRBJ2-5, with D perhaps TRBD2 (5 bases). Trimming pared 1 base from V and 7 bases from J, leaving 13 bases between. CDR1 and CDR2 from the germline V gene are LGHDT and YNNKEL (reference sequence). CDR3 length equals 14 residues. The DNA of the CDR3 is TGTGCCAGCAGCCAAGGGCCCGAACTAGGGACCCAGTACTTC. This translates into CASSQGPELGTQYF.

This clone showed up just once. The chain recombines TRBV10-1 with TRBJ1-1; no definite D call. The CDR3 is 14 residues long. Trimming cost V 4 bases and J 5 bases, with 14 bases left between them. The germline gives CDR1 WNHNN, CDR2 SYGVQD (reference sequence). The CDR3 spells CASSASIGRTEAFF. The DNA for the CDR3 is TGCGCCAGCAGTGCTTCGATTGGTAGAACTGAAGCTTTCTTT.

The gene calls are TRBV5-6 and TRBJ2-7; tentative D call: TRBD1 (5 bases). Between the trimmed V and J ends, which lost 2 bases and 1 base, there was a span of 7 bases. Germline V gene lookup returns CDR1 SGHDT and CDR2 YYEEEE. This CDR3 region has 13 residues. As DNA, the CDR3 is TGTGCCAGCAGCTTTTCAGGGTCCTACGAGCAGTACTTC. Translation gives CASSFSGSYEQYF.

This chain links TRBV7-2 with TRBJ2-7, with 8 bases identical to TRBD2. CDR3 size: 16 residues. Looked up from germline, CDR1 is SGHTA and CDR2 is FQGNSA. The V and J ends lost 6 bases and 3 bases, in that order; junction bases with no gene match: 13. DNA of the CDR3: TGTGCCAGCAGTCTTACTGCTAGCGGGTCTAGCTACGAGCAGTACTTC. Its protein product is CASSLTASGSSYEQYF. Complete variable domain (other parts from reference TRBV7-2 and TRBJ2-7): GAGVSQSPSNKVTEKGKDVELRCDPISGHTALYWYRQSLGQGLEFLIYFQGNSAPDKSGLPSDRFSAERTGGSVSTLTIQRTQQEDSAVYLCASSLTASGSSYEQYFGPGTRLTVT.

V gene TRBV19 combines with J gene TRBJ1-5; D call uncertain. This CDR3 is 14 amino acids long. V lost 3 bases, J lost 4 bases, and 10 bases lay in between. Germline V CDR1 and CDR2: LNHDA, SQIVND (reference sequence). The CDR3: CASSMRERNQPQHF. The CDR3 DNA reads TGTGCCAGTAGTATGAGGGAACGGAATCAGCCCCAGCATTTT.

This clone has just one count. The chain combines TRBV12-3 or TRBV12-4 with TRBJ2-5; weak D call: TRBD1 (6 bases). Trimming left V 6 bases short and J 6 bases short, with 14 bases between. The CDR3 is 13 amino acids. The DNA for the CDR3 is TGTGCCAGCAGCACCGGGACATTTAAGACCCAGTACTTC. Translating it yields CASSTGTFKTQYF.

This sequence joins TRBV30 and TRBJ1-5; 7 bases align to TRBD1. The CDR3 spans 15 residues. The junction had 10 bases not matched to a gene; V was cut back by 4 bases and J by 4 bases. Germline CDR1 is GTSNPN and CDR2 is SVGIG (reference sequence). The DNA for the CDR3 is TGTGCCTGGAAAACCGGGACAGCACCTAATCAGCCCCAGCATTTT. This codes for CAWKTGTAPNQPQHF.

J is TRBJ2-2 and V is TRBV28; D ambiguous. The V gene lost 8 bases and the J gene lost 5 bases, with 9 bases spanning the gap. The germline V gene has CDR1 MDHEN and CDR2 SYDVKM. This CDR3 comprises 12 residues. The CDR3 region has the DNA TGTGCCAGCCCTACCCCAACCGGGGAGCTGTTTTTT. This gives the protein CASPTPTGELFF.

This sequence joins TRBV2 and TRBJ1-4; D is uncertain. Germline CDR1 and CDR2: SNHLY and FYNNEI. Trimming removed 7 bases at V and 14 bases at J, with 29 bases between. There are 16 residues in the CDR3. The CDR3 coding sequence is TGTGCCAGCAAGAGAAGCGAAATTCACCGAGAAAACCGGCTGTTTTTT. This encodes CASKRSEIHRENRLFF.

This clone was recorded a few times. V and J are TRBV7-9 and TRBJ1-5; D is ambiguous. Germline V gives CDR1 SEHNR, CDR2 FQNEAQ (reference sequence). This CDR3 comprises 13 residues. V lost 5 bases and J lost 6, with 11 bases in between. The CDR3 region has the DNA TGTGCCAGCAGCCCCCTCTCGGGTCAGCCCCAGCATTTT. Its protein product is CASSPLSGQPQHF. The variable domain in full, completed from reference TRBV7-9 and TRBJ1-5, reads DTGVSQNPRHKITKRGQNVTFRCDPISEHNRLYWYRQTLGQGPEFLTYFQNEAQLEKSRLLSDRFSAERPKGSFSTLEIQRTEQGDSAMYLCASSPLSGQPQHFGDGTRLSIL.

The chain employs TRBV28 and TRBJ1-3; 7 bases match TRBD1. After removal of 7 bases from V and 2 bases from J, the junction contained 17 bases not matched to a gene. Germline assignment: CDR1 MDHEN and CDR2 SYDVKM. The CDR3 totals 18 residues. CDR3 amino acids: CASTPEGAWVSAGNTIYF. The DNA for the CDR3 is TGTGCCAGCACCCCCGAGGGGGCGTGGGTCAGCGCTGGAAACACCATATATTTT.

The chain joins TRBV10-1 to TRBJ2-7; D is uncertain. The V gene lost 6 bases and the J gene lost 6 bases, with 12 bases spanning the gap. The CDR3 is 12 residues long. Germline lookup yields CDR1 WNHNN and CDR2 SYGVQD (reference sequence). The DNA of the CDR3 is TGCGCCAGCAGCGAACTCGTTTCCGAGCAGTACTTC. It codes for CASSELVSEQYF.

The J gene is TRBJ2-7, the V gene TRBV2; 8 nucleotides line up with TRBD1. Germline V gene sequence: CDR1 SNHLY, CDR2 FYNNEI. The CDR3 extends over 15 amino acids. V gave up 4 bases and J gave up 1 base; unmatched junction bases: 6. Here the CDR3 DNA reads TGTGCCAGCAGTGGCCGGGGACAGGATTCCTACGAGCAGTACTTC. This sequence encodes CASSGRGQDSYEQYF.

V gene TRBV12-3 or TRBV12-4 combines with J gene TRBJ1-1, with D unresolved. This CDR3 comprises 13 residues. Trimming cost V 3 bases and J 2 bases, with 7 bases left between them. This CDR3 is CASSFEANTEAFF. The CDR3 DNA sequence: TGTGCCAGCAGTTTTGAGGCTAACACTGAAGCTTTCTTT.

This clone came up once. The chain links TRBV15 to TRBJ1-1; D remains ambiguous. Looked up from germline, CDR1 is LNHNV and CDR2 is YYDKDF (reference sequence). The CDR3 covers 14 residues. V lost 4 bases and J lost 1, with 10 bases in between. The CDR3, as DNA: TGTGCCACCAGCATGCCTTCTAGGAACACTGAAGCTTTCTTT. Its translation: CATSMPSRNTEAFF.

The rearrangement uses TRBV5-8 and TRBJ2-2, with D possibly being TRBD2 (5 bases). The CDR3 loop spans 15 amino acids. The germline CDR1 and CDR2 sequences are SGHTS and YDEGEE. V lost 2 bases, J lost 7 bases, and 15 bases lay in between. The CDR3 DNA is TGTGCCAGCAGCTTTTCTAGCCTGATAGTCGGGGAGCTGTTTTTT. Translation gives CASSFSSLIVGELFF.